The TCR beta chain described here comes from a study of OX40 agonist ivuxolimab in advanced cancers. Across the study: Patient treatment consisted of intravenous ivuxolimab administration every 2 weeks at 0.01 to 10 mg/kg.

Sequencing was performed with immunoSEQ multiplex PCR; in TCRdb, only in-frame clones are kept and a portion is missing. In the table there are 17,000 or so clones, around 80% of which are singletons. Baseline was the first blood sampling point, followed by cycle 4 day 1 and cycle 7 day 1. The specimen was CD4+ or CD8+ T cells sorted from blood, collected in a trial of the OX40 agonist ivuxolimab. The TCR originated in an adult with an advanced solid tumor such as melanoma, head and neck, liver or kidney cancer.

The CDR3 nucleotides read TGTGCCAGCAGTTACTCGGCGACAGGGAGCGGCTACACCTTC. It encodes CASSYSATGSGYTF. The chain couples TRBV6-5 to TRBJ1-2, with TRBD1 matching over 7 bases. V gave up 0 bases and J gave up 8 bases; unmatched junction bases: 6. The CDR3 totals 14 residues. Germline assignment: CDR1 MNHEY and CDR2 SVGAGI.